These T cell receptor beta chains were read from a single sample in a study of OX40 agonist ivuxolimab in advanced cancers. Produced via immunoSEQ multiplex PCR; TCRdb's table is partial and in-frame only. The sample lists just over 60,000 clones; approximately 86% were seen once. The specimen comprised CD4+ or CD8+ T cells sorted from blood, sampled in a trial of the OX40 agonist ivuxolimab. The receptors were gathered from an adult with an advanced solid tumor such as melanoma, head and neck, liver or kidney cancer. Both conserved end residues are trimmed from each CDR3.

cdr3_length | j_call | v_call | cdr3_aa
13 | TRBJ2-7 | TRBV7-9 | ASSLLTGGAYEQY
11 | TRBJ2-7 | TRBV10-1 | ASGQGGSYEQY
11 | TRBJ1-5 | TRBV11-2 | ASSTGRIQPQH
12 | TRBJ2-1 | TRBV10-1 | ASAPGITDNEQF
13 | TRBJ1-4 | TRBV4-1 | ASSQLDSKNEKLF
12 | TRBJ1-1 | TRBV27 | ASRDLRTGGRAF
8 | TRBJ2-2 | TRBV10-3 | ATGTGELF
12 | TRBJ2-7 | TRBV6-5 | ASSFRDRPHEQY
13 | TRBJ2-1 | TRBV5-1 | ASSLTGTGYNEQF
12 | TRBJ2-3 | TRBV10-2 | ASSGRVSTDTQY
13 | TRBJ1-2 | TRBV19 | ASSTLQTGFYGYT
14 | TRBJ2-1 | TRBV5-1 | ASSLRPLAGRDEQF
12 | TRBJ2-5 | TRBV7-6 | ASSKQGARETQY
11 | TRBJ2-5 | TRBV14 | ASSPGLGRPQY
13 | TRBJ1-5 | TRBV19 | ASRDRQRGNQPQH
12 | TRBJ2-5 | TRBV7-9 | ASSAGQGPETQY
15 | TRBJ1-4 | TRBV6-4 | ASSDAVRGTTNEKLF
17 | TRBJ2-2 | TRBV4-2 | ASSQETLRTSANTGELF
12 | TRBJ1-5 | TRBV28 | ASSLRQNNQPQH
9 | TRBJ2-7 | TRBV7-9 | ASSPSYEQY
10 | TRBJ2-1 | TRBV28 | ATRSSYNEQF
16 | TRBJ2-2 | TRBV11-2 | ASSLARFGGPDTGELF
13 | TRBJ1-1 | TRBV7-8 | ASSSPGTPNTEAF
9 | TRBJ2-3 | TRBV2 | ASTRTDTQY
15 | TRBJ2-1 | TRBV7-9 | ASSPIGAGLANNEQF
13 | TRBJ2-3 | TRBV10-1 | ASSGTGPSTDTQY
13 | TRBJ2-1 | TRBV2 | ASIQRESSYNEQF
11 | TRBJ1-5 | TRBV28 | ASSLQVNQPQH
13 | TRBJ1-1 | TRBV27 | ASSSDSLGDTEAF
15 | TRBJ1-2 | TRBV28 | ASSSPWRGDTNYGYT
12 | TRBJ1-2 | TRBV7-9 | ASSLGGTDYGYT
12 | TRBJ2-6 | TRBV25-1 | ASSEGSGANVLT
13 | TRBJ2-1 | TRBV28 | ASGPGARQVNEQF
12 | TRBJ2-2 | TRBV11-3 | ASSQRGNTGELF
12 | - | TRBV2 | ASSVGTGAYEQY
12 | TRBJ2-1 | TRBV28 | ASRFVSRRDEQF
12 | TRBJ2-1 | TRBV28 | ASSLGVMYNEQF
13 | TRBJ2-5 | TRBV21-1 | ASSKGTGGGETQY
14 | TRBJ2-2 | TRBV11-2 | ASRPLDRGPTGELF
13 | TRBJ2-7 | TRBV6-5 | ASSVTGTVGYEQY
15 | TRBJ2-2 | TRBV28 | ASTPLVRGRLTGELF
15 | TRBJ2-5 | TRBV11-2 | ASSLRGGSGRGETQY
14 | TRBJ2-2 | TRBV9 | ASSVGLAGVTGELF
12 | TRBJ2-7 | TRBV6-6 | ASSYGRNSYEQY
11 | TRBJ2-2 | TRBV5-1 | ASSYEGSGELF
14 | TRBJ2-1 | TRBV18 | ASSPPGLAGTHEQF
12 | TRBJ1-5 | TRBV7-9 | ASSLGQLNQPQH